This entry lists 22 T cell receptor beta chains sequenced from one sample in a study of cytomegalovirus exposure and HLA in healthy donors. The protocol was immunoSEQ multiplex PCR, while the TCRdb copy is restricted to in-frame clones and leaves out a portion. The table has 150,000 to 200,000 clones, roughly 90% seen once. The source material was PBMCs. These receptors came from a man aged 18-30 years in good health and CMV-seropositive.

The chain recombines TRBV29-1 with TRBJ2-7; TRBD2 aligns across 12 bases. Germline V lookup: CDR1 SQVTM, CDR2 ANQGSEA. V lost 1 base, J lost 5 bases, and 9 bases stayed unmatched. The CDR3 runs to 16 residues. The CDR3 DNA reads as TGCAGCGTTGAAGGATCTCTAGCGGGAGGGCCGAACGAGCAGTACTTC. It codes for CSVEGSLAGGPNEQYF.

The CDR3 here is CAWSVVSAEAFF. CDR3 DNA: TGTGCCTGGAGTGTAGTTTCAGCTGAAGCTTTCTTT. The rearrangement joins TRBV30 to TRBJ1-1; D is unresolved. The ends were cut back, 0 bases at V and 6 bases at J, with 8 bases in the middle. The CDR3 has 12 residues. CDR1 is GTSNPN, CDR2 SVGIG, per germline (reference sequence). Full variable domain (remainder filled in from reference TRBV30 and TRBJ1-1): SQTIHQWPATLVQPVGSPLSLECTVEGTSNPNLYWYRQAAGRGLQLLFYSVGIGQISSEVPQNLSASRPQDRQFILSSKKLLLSDSGFYLCAWSVVSAEAFFGQGTRLTVV.

The chain joins TRBV19 to TRBJ1-4; 7 nucleotides line up with TRBD1. The ends lost 7 bases at V and 10 bases at J; junction bases unmatched: 12. The germline CDR1 and CDR2 sequences are LNHDA and SQIVND (reference sequence). This CDR3 is built from 14 residues. CDR3 sequence: CASNTGTDGGKLFF. CDR3 in DNA: TGTGCCAGTAACACCGGGACAGATGGGGGAAAACTGTTTTTT.

V and J are TRBV27 and TRBJ2-2, with D possibly TRBD2 on 6 matching bases. The V and J ends lost 5 bases and 4 bases respectively, with 11 bases between them. The CDR3 extends over 14 amino acids. Germline V gene lookup returns CDR1 MNHEY and CDR2 SMNVEV (reference sequence). The CDR3 region is CASSERVLTGELFF. CDR3 DNA: TGTGCCAGCAGTGAGCGGGTTCTCACCGGGGAGCTGTTTTTT.

The genes are TRBV9 and TRBJ2-1; 10 nucleotides line up with TRBD2. The V and J ends lost 8 bases and 5 bases, in that order; junction bases with no gene match: 4. This CDR3 spans 13 amino acids. The germline V gene has CDR1 SGDLS and CDR2 YYNGEE. The CDR3 loop reads CASTSGIDNEQFF. The DNA of the CDR3 is TGTGCCAGTACTAGCGGGATCGACAATGAGCAGTTCTTC.

The chain joins TRBV27 to TRBJ2-1, with 10 bases matching TRBD2. Looked up from germline, CDR1 is MNHEY and CDR2 is SMNVEV (reference sequence). J lost 0 bases, V lost 8 bases, and 4 bases had no gene match. The CDR3 length is 15 residues. CDR3 bases: TGTGCCAGCGGACTAGCGGCTGGCTCCTACAATGAGCAGTTCTTC. This sequence encodes CASGLAAGSYNEQFF.

V usage is TRBV11-3 and J usage is TRBJ1-1, with a tentative D call TRBD1 (6 bases). The germline V gene has CDR1 SGHNT and CDR2 YENEEA. The CDR3 totals 19 residues. V was trimmed by 1 base and J by 0 bases, leaving 21 bases between them. This chain's CDR3 is CASSLGIQRGGRMNTEAFF. In nucleotides, the CDR3 is TGTGCCAGCAGCTTAGGAATTCAGAGGGGGGGGAGAATGAACACTGAAGCTTTCTTT.

The chain employs TRBV11-2 and TRBJ2-7, with TRBD2 matching over 8 bases. The trim removed 3 bases at V and 5 bases at J, leaving 9 bases unmatched. Germline assignment: CDR1 SGHAT and CDR2 FQNNGV. This CDR3 contains 15 residues. CDR3 DNA sequence: TGTGCCAGCAGCTTGCCCGGGACTAGTCTTGACGAGCAGTACTTC. Protein: CASSLPGTSLDEQYF.

The gene calls are TRBV6-1 and TRBJ2-7; the match to TRBD1 covers 7 bases. CDR3 length equals 15 residues. Unmatched junction bases numbered 11, after V lost 6 bases and J lost 3 bases. Germline CDR1 MNHNS, CDR2 SASEGT. This chain's CDR3 is CASSRRGQANYEQYF. As DNA, the CDR3 is TGTGCCAGCAGCCGGAGAGGACAGGCGAACTACGAGCAGTACTTC.

The gene calls are TRBV4-1 and TRBJ2-2; 12 bases are a match to TRBD1. The CDR3 totals 21 residues. Germline CDR1 reads MGHRA; CDR2 reads YSYEKL. With V trimmed by 4 bases and J by 7 bases, 22 bases remained unmatched. CDR3 amino acids: CASSPRLFKDPGQGAIGELFF. CDR3 coding DNA: TGCGCCAGCAGCCCCAGACTATTTAAAGACCCGGGACAGGGGGCAATCGGGGAGCTGTTTTTT.

The chain joins TRBV7-8 to TRBJ1-1; 8 nucleotides line up with TRBD1. V gave up 4 bases and J gave up 6 bases; unmatched junction bases: 7. Germline V gene sequence: CDR1 SGHVS, CDR2 FQNEAQ. The length of the CDR3 is 14 residues. CDR3: CASSSARGRAEAFF. CDR3 nucleotide sequence: TGTGCCAGCAGCTCGGCCAGGGGGCGGGCTGAAGCTTTCTTT.

This chain connects TRBV19 to TRBJ2-7; the match to TRBD1 covers 11 bases. There are 14 residues in the CDR3. J gave up 3 bases and V 5 bases, and 3 bases lay outside the gene matches. Germline CDR1 reads LNHDA; CDR2 reads SQIVND (reference sequence). The CDR3 region is CASSAGQGGYEQYF. DNA of the CDR3: TGTGCCAGTAGTGCGGGACAGGGGGGCTACGAGCAGTACTTC.

The V and J genes are TRBV2 and TRBJ1-2; D remains ambiguous. Germline CDR1 is SNHLY and CDR2 is FYNNEI. The germline V and J ends were trimmed by 8 bases and 7 bases, with 11 bases remaining between them. This CDR3 is built from 11 residues. The CDR3 is CASLGVFGYTF. CDR3 in DNA: TGTGCCAGCCTAGGAGTTTTTGGCTACACCTTC.

The V and J genes are TRBV28 and TRBJ2-2, with D hard to call. V gave up 6 bases and J gave up 5 bases, with 16 bases separating them. Germline lookup yields CDR1 MDHEN and CDR2 SYDVKM. The CDR3 covers 15 residues. CDR3 bases: TGTGCCAGCAGGCGGTGGCACCTTGGTACCGGGGAGCTGTTTTTT. Its protein is CASRRWHLGTGELFF.

CDR3 protein: CASSPPTGAINQPQHF. DNA for the CDR3: TGTGCCAGCTCACCACCGACAGGGGCGATCAATCAGCCCCAGCATTTT. The V and J genes are TRBV18 and TRBJ1-5; TRBD1 matches 8 bases. V shed 0 bases, J shed 3 bases, and the junction held 4 bases outside the gene matches. The germline V gene encodes CDR1 KGHSH and CDR2 LQKENI. This CDR3 contains 16 residues.

The chain links TRBV30 to TRBJ1-1; 7 bases agree with TRBD1. Per germline, CDR1 GTSNPN and CDR2 SVGIG (reference sequence). CDR3 size: 13 residues. Trimming at V came to 5 bases and at J to 2 bases, leaving 5 bases not matched to a gene. The CDR3 is CAWGRGINTEAFF. The CDR3 DNA reads TGTGCCTGGGGCAGGGGGATAAACACTGAAGCTTTCTTT.

The chain joins TRBV4-1 to TRBJ2-5, with TRBD2 matching 9 bases. There are 15 residues in the CDR3. Germline V gene data show CDR1 as MGHRA and CDR2 as YSYEKL. With 4 bases clipped from V and 2 bases from J, the junction kept 5 bases outside the gene matches. The CDR3 coding sequence is TGCGCCAGCAGCCGGCGGGGGGGAGGGCAAGAGACCCAGTACTTC. Translated: CASSRRGGGQETQYF.

The genes are TRBV7-2 and TRBJ2-1, with 9 bases that match TRBD2. Germline CDR1 is SGHTA and CDR2 is FQGNSA. J gave up 12 bases and V 5 bases, and 8 bases lay outside the gene matches. The CDR3 spans 13 residues. Written as DNA, the CDR3 is TGTGCCAGCAGCCCGGGACTAGCTCTACGGCAGTTCTTC. Translation: CASSPGLALRQFF.

The rearrangement joins TRBV7-2 to TRBJ2-5; D is possibly TRBD1 (6 bases). Germline loops: CDR1 SGHTA, CDR2 FQGNSA. The germline V and J ends were trimmed by 10 bases and 0 bases, with 15 bases remaining between them. This CDR3 spans 14 amino acids. DNA of the CDR3: TGTGCCACGAGGGGGATAGGGTACCAAGAGACCCAGTACTTC. This sequence encodes CATRGIGYQETQYF.

This rearrangement joins TRBV11-2 to TRBJ1-1; D ambiguous. V gave up 3 bases and J gave up 7 bases, with 15 bases separating them. Germline loops: CDR1 SGHAT, CDR2 FQNNGV. The CDR3 length is 14 residues. The CDR3 region has the DNA TGTGCCAGCAGCTTCCGTTTGGGAGGTGGTGAAGCTTTCTTT. This translates into CASSFRLGGGEAFF.

The chain links TRBV7-9 to TRBJ1-2; a possible D gene is TRBD1 (6 bases). Germline loops: CDR1 SEHNR, CDR2 FQNEAQ (reference sequence). The CDR3 sequence is 14 residues long. Trimming took 0 bases from V and 8 from J, leaving 13 bases between them. CDR3 residues: CASSLAGAVEGYTF. CDR3 sequence (DNA): TGTGCCAGCAGCTTAGCGGGGGCAGTGGAAGGCTACACCTTC. Using reference TRBV7-9 and TRBJ1-2 for the parts outside the CDR3, the full variable domain is DTGVSQNPRHKITKRGQNVTFRCDPISEHNRLYWYRQTLGQGPEFLTYFQNEAQLEKSRLLSDRFSAERPKGSFSTLEIQRTEQGDSAMYLCASSLAGAVEGYTFGSGTRLTVV.

The genes are TRBV5-1 and TRBJ2-7; D perhaps matches TRBD1 (5 bases). This CDR3 is built from 13 residues. Between the trimmed V and J ends, which lost 7 bases and 6 bases, there was a span of 17 bases. Germline V gene data show CDR1 as SGHRS and CDR2 as YFSETQ. The CDR3 region is CASGITGLGEQYF. CDR3 DNA sequence: TGCGCCAGCGGTATAACAGGCCTCGGCGAGCAGTACTTC.